These 16 T cell receptor beta chains were sequenced from one sample in a study of blood T cells in healthy people across ages. A sample-barcoded 5' primer and a J-beta primer mix were used in a second PCR of roughly 7 to 11 cycles. TCRdb reprocessed the 5' RACE reads via MiXCR and lists one record per CDR3 protein. The table includes roughly 1,300,000 distinct CDR3 sequences, 59% detected once. Sequencing was performed on blood. The receptors were sampled from a man between 18 and 35 years old in good health.

This chain joins TRBV20-1 and TRBJ2-3; 9 bases match TRBD1. This CDR3 has 15 residues. Germline-derived CDR1 and CDR2 are DFQATT and SNEGSKA (reference sequence). J was trimmed by 4 bases and V by 4 bases; bases with no gene match: 9. As DNA, the CDR3 is TGCAGTGCTACACGGCCGGGACAGGGAGCAGATACGCAGTATTTT. This gives the protein CSATRPGQGADTQYF.

The V and J genes are TRBV5-1 and TRBJ2-5; D possibly corresponds to TRBD1 (6 bases). The ends were cut back, 0 bases at V and 6 bases at J, with 12 bases in the middle. The CDR3 extends over 14 amino acids. Germline CDR1 reads SGHRS; CDR2 reads YFSETQ. CDR3 residues: CASSLAQGRQTQYF. The CDR3 nucleotides are TGCGCCAGCAGCTTGGCACAGGGCAGACAGACCCAGTACTTC.

The chain recombines TRBV6-6 with TRBJ2-7, with D perhaps assigned TRBD1 or TRBD2 (5 bases each). The CDR3 is 15 residues long. The germline V gene has CDR1 MNHNY and CDR2 SVGAGI (reference sequence). V was pared by 4 bases and J by 3 bases, with 16 bases between. The CDR3, as DNA: TGTGCCAGCAGTTCGGCAGCGGTGGGGGACTACGAGCAGTACTTC. Its translation: CASSSAAVGDYEQYF.

The chain carries TRBV27 and TRBJ2-5; the D is unclear. Deletions cut 3 bases from V and 2 bases from J, with 13 bases between. This CDR3 is 15 amino acids long. Germline CDR1 is MNHEY and CDR2 is SMNVEV (reference sequence). The CDR3 here is CASSFFPLNQETQYF. The CDR3 DNA reads TGTGCCAGCAGTTTTTTTCCGTTAAATCAAGAGACCCAGTACTTC.

The rearrangement joins TRBV5-6 to TRBJ2-7; D uncertain. Germline CDR1 and CDR2: SGHDT and YYEEEE. This CDR3 spans 15 amino acids. The V end lost 0 bases, the J end lost 5 bases, and 15 bases lay between the germline ends. CDR3 residues: CASSLDPKVINEQYF. The CDR3 nucleotides read TGTGCCAGCAGCTTGGACCCAAAAGTGATTAACGAGCAGTACTTC.

The gene calls are TRBV20-1 and TRBJ1-6; unclear D gene. The germline gives CDR1 DFQATT, CDR2 SNEGSKA (reference sequence). V dropped 2 bases and J dropped 9 bases, with 11 bases sitting between them. The CDR3 is made up of 13 amino acids. The CDR3 DNA is TGCAGTGCTAGAAGACCAGATAGTTCACCCCTCCACTTT. Translated: CSARRPDSSPLHF.

This clonotype was picked up one time. The chain combines TRBV11-2 with TRBJ2-1, with D possibly being TRBD2 (6 bases). Germline V CDR1 and CDR2: SGHAT, FQNNGV. This CDR3 is built from 15 residues. The V gene lost 0 bases and the J gene lost 6 bases, with 12 bases spanning the gap. The CDR3 region is CASSLDPGDFNEQFF. CDR3 coding DNA: TGTGCCAGCAGCTTAGACCCCGGGGACTTCAATGAGCAGTTCTTC.

This clonotype has just one count. J is TRBJ2-7 and V is TRBV5-6, with D possibly matching TRBD1 (6 bases). This CDR3 contains 14 residues. The germline gives CDR1 SGHDT, CDR2 YYEEEE. V was cut by 4 bases and J by 3 bases, with 14 bases left in between. Written as DNA, the CDR3 is TGTGCCAGCAGCCCTCAGGGGCGCGTCTACGAGCAGTACTTC. This translates into CASSPQGRVYEQYF.

The chain has TRBV9 and TRBJ2-3; 9 bases agree with TRBD1. There are 15 residues in the CDR3. Germline V CDR1 and CDR2: SGDLS, YYNGEE. J gave up 5 bases and V 0 bases, and 4 bases lay outside the gene matches. Here the CDR3 reads CASSVEGQGLDTQYF. DNA for the CDR3: TGTGCCAGCAGCGTAGAGGGACAGGGATTAGATACGCAGTATTTT.

On this clonotype itself: A junction end diverges from the germline sequence, so it may reflect a read error. The chain joins TRBV28 to TRBJ2-5; D might be TRBD1 (6 bases). The CDR3 is 15 residues long. From germline, CDR1 is MDHEN and CDR2 SYDVKM. The CDR3 coding sequence is TGTGCCAGCAGTTTATGGCAGGGGTTGGGAGAGACCCAGCACTTC. Its protein is CASSLWQGLGETQHF.

The CDR3 DNA is TGCAGCGTTGCTCTAGCGGGAAACAATGAGCAGTTCTTC. This codes for CSVALAGNNEQFF. This chain links TRBV29-1 with TRBJ2-1, with 9 bases lining up with TRBD2. CDR1 and CDR2 from the germline V gene are SQVTM and ANQGSEA. V dropped 4 bases and J dropped 5; count of bases not matched to a gene: 3. The CDR3 loop spans 13 amino acids.

This chain joins TRBV27 and TRBJ1-5, with D possibly matching TRBD1 (5 bases). From germline, CDR1 is MNHEY and CDR2 SMNVEV (reference sequence). The CDR3 is made up of 16 amino acids. Trimming removed 1 base at V and 4 bases at J, with 14 bases between. This CDR3 reads CASSLLGPGANQPQHF. The CDR3 DNA follows: TGTGCCAGCAGTTTATTGGGCCCTGGGGCGAATCAGCCCCAGCATTTT.

This clonotype was found a few times. The chain recombines TRBV2 with TRBJ1-5, with D hard to call. The V gene lost 2 bases and the J gene lost 3 bases, with 8 bases spanning the gap. The CDR3 is 14 residues long. The germline V gene encodes CDR1 SNHLY and CDR2 FYNNEI. The CDR3 here is CASSERALNQPQHF. The CDR3 DNA sequence: TGTGCCAGCAGTGAAAGGGCCCTCAATCAGCCCCAGCATTTT.

The chain joins TRBV25-1 to TRBJ1-6; the match to TRBD1 covers 10 bases. V trimming: 1 base; J trimming: 11 bases; junction bases outside the gene matches: 11. The length of the CDR3 is 17 residues. CDR1 is MGHDK and CDR2 is SYGVNS in the germline V gene. The CDR3 DNA follows: TGTGCCAGCAGTGAATGGGGGGACAGGGGAAGGGGAACACCCCTCCACTTT. Residues: CASSEWGDRGRGTPLHF.

J is TRBJ2-7 and V is TRBV10-3; tentatively, D is TRBD1 (5 bases). The CDR3 is made up of 13 amino acids. V was cut by 6 bases and J by 2 bases, with 11 bases left in between. CDR1 is ENHRY, CDR2 SYGVKD, per germline. The CDR3 loop reads CAIRQEPAYEQYF. In nucleotides, the CDR3 is TGTGCCATCAGACAGGAACCAGCCTACGAGCAGTACTTC.

The chain employs TRBV7-9 and TRBJ2-3, with TRBD1 matching over 9 bases. CDR1 is SEHNR and CDR2 is FQNEAQ in the germline V gene (reference sequence). The CDR3 length is 15 residues. J lost 4 bases, V lost 5 bases, and 7 bases had no gene match. The CDR3 here is CASSAGQGVADTQYF. CDR3 DNA: TGTGCCAGCAGCGCGGGACAGGGAGTTGCAGATACGCAGTATTTT.